These 7 T cell receptor beta chains share one sample of origin, sequenced in a study of blood T cell repertoires in COVID-19. The data were produced by immunoSEQ multiplex PCR, yet TCRdb's version contains in-frame clones alone and is incomplete. The data contain some 30,000 clones, roughly 84% of them singletons. Sequencing used peripheral blood. All receptors derive from a man of 80 years or more with active COVID-19.

V gene TRBV5-1 combines with J gene TRBJ1-4; D is possibly TRBD1 (6 bases). Deletions cut 4 bases from V and 2 bases from J, with 12 bases between. CDR1 and CDR2 from the germline V gene are SGHRS and YFSETQ. The CDR3 extends over 15 amino acids. The CDR3 loop reads CASSITGITNEKLFF. The CDR3, as DNA: TGCGCCAGCAGCATTACAGGGATTACTAATGAAAAACTGTTTTTT.

The chain combines TRBV7-9 with TRBJ2-1; TRBD2 agrees at 9 bases. Germline V CDR1 and CDR2: SEHNR, FQNEAQ (reference sequence). J lost 0 bases, V lost 1 base, and 7 bases had no gene match. This CDR3 has 18 amino acids. Here the CDR3 DNA reads TGTGCCAGCAGCTTAGTTGGCGGGGGGGTTAGCTCCTACAATGAGCAGTTCTTC. Its translation: CASSLVGGGVSSYNEQFF. Full variable domain (missing parts from reference TRBV7-9 and TRBJ2-1): DTGVSQNPRHKITKRGQNVTFRCDPISEHNRLYWYRQTLGQGPEFLTYFQNEAQLEKSRLLSDRFSAERPKGSFSTLEIQRTEQGDSAMYLCASSLVGGGVSSYNEQFFGPGTRLTVL.

This clone was counted a few times. CDR3 nucleotide sequence: TGTGCCAGCAGCAGGGGGCACTATGGCTACACCTTC. It specifies CASSRGHYGYTF. The rearrangement joins TRBV9 to TRBJ1-2, with 7 bases that match TRBD1. Germline CDR1 is SGDLS and CDR2 is YYNGEE. J gave up 3 bases and V 4 bases, and 0 bases lay outside the gene matches. The CDR3 runs 12 residues.

The rearrangement joins TRBV14 to TRBJ1-1, with 8 bases fitting TRBD1. Germline-derived CDR1 and CDR2 are SGHDN and FVKESK. Trimming took 5 bases from V and 3 from J; bases not matched to a gene: 2. This CDR3 spans 13 amino acids. The CDR3 is CASSGQGYTEAFF. CDR3 DNA sequence: TGTGCCAGCAGCGGACAGGGTTACACTGAAGCTTTCTTT.

The CDR3: CASSLSSQWTEAFF. Written as DNA, the CDR3 is TGTGCCAGCAGCTTAAGCTCCCAGTGGACTGAAGCTTTCTTT. The chain employs TRBV7-3 and TRBJ1-1; D ambiguous. The germline V and J ends were trimmed by 1 base and 5 bases, with 11 bases remaining between them. There are 14 residues in the CDR3. Germline V gives CDR1 SGHTA, CDR2 FQGTGA.

The chain joins TRBV4-1 to TRBJ2-2; 7 bases align to TRBD1. Germline CDR1 reads MGHRA; CDR2 reads YSYEKL. V was pared by 5 bases and J by 3 bases, with 6 bases of the junction left unmatched. This CDR3 has 15 amino acids. CDR3 amino acids: CASSKTGQYTGELFF. The CDR3 DNA follows: TGCGCCAGCAGCAAAACGGGACAGTACACCGGGGAGCTGTTTTTT.

CDR3 in amino acids: CASSPPGQPMNTREAFF. The CDR3 nucleotides read TGTGCCAGCTCACCACCGGGACAGCCCATGAACACTAGGGAAGCTTTCTTT. V gene TRBV18 combines with J gene TRBJ1-1, with 7 bases matching TRBD1. Per germline, CDR1 KGHSH and CDR2 LQKENI. The trim removed 0 bases at V and 8 bases at J, leaving 15 bases unmatched. This CDR3 is 17 amino acids long.